This T cell receptor beta chain originates from a study of blood T cell repertoires in COVID-19. Study-wide context: Samples representing acute and convalescent COVID-19 were sourced from the United States, Italy and Spain.

Those enrolled, adults aged about 18 to 89 years, came from about two dozen US areas. Participants reported their clinical history, and cohort assignment relied on those reports. Between the trimmed V and J ends, which lost 5 bases and 3 bases, there was a span of 13 bases. The germline gives CDR1 SEHNR, CDR2 FQNEAQ (reference sequence). This CDR3 contains 14 residues. Original data processing: Nucleated cell number was recorded as an estimate derived from reference gene primer amplification. TCRdb's table, derived via immunoSEQ multiplex PCR, lists solely in-frame clones and lacks some. The D gene and trimming were derived from the DNA, and the V and J assignments and clone size from that table. The table records about 320,000 clones, more than 75% of them present only once.

The clonotype originates from a man between 60 and 75 years old who had recovered from COVID-19. Sequencing input: PBMCs or T cells enriched from blood (not recorded which). V is TRBV7-9 and J is TRBJ1-1, with D tentatively TRBD1 (5 bases). For the CDR3, the DNA is TGTGCCAGCAGCCCAGGGCCGGGGGACACTGAAGCTTTCTTT. Its translation: CASSPGPGDTEAFF.